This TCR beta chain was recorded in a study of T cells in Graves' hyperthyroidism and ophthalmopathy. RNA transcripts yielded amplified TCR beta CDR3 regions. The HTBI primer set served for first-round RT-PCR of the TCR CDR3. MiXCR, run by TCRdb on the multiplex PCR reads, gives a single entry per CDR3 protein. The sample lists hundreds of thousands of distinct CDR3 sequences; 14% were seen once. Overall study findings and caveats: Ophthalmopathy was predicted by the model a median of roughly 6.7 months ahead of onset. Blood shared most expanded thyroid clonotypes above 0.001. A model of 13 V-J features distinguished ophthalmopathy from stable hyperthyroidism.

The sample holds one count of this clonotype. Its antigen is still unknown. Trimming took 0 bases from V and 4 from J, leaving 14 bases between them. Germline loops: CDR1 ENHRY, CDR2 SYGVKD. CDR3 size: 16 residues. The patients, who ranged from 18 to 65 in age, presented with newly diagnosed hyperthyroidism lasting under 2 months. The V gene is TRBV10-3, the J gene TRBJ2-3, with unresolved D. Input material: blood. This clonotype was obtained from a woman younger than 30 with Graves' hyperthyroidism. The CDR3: CAISESIVYPADTQYF. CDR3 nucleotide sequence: TGTGCCATCAGTGAGTCGATCGTCTACCCCGCAGATACGCAGTATTTT.